The subject of this entry is one TCR beta chain. Other DNA sequences in this sample translate to the same CDR3. V shed 10 bases and J shed 2 bases, with 18 bases lying between them. Germline V gene sequence: CDR1 LNHDA, CDR2 SQIVND (reference sequence). There are 14 residues in the CDR3. The sample originates from a study of blood T cell repertoires in COVID-19. Overall study context: The cDNA or gDNA used as material had been derived from T cells, B-cell-depleted T cells, or PBMCs.

The protocol was immunoSEQ multiplex PCR, while the TCRdb copy is restricted to in-frame clones and leaves out a portion. This sample has fewer than 350,000 clones, with about 93% found just once. Sample: peripheral blood. The receptor's source is a woman aged 25 to 39 with COVID-19, enrolled during active disease. The rearrangement uses TRBV19 and TRBJ2-7, with D possibly TRBD1 on 5 matching bases. The CDR3 loop reads CATSTVQRPYEQYF. CDR3 coding DNA: TGTGCCACGTCGACAGTTCAGAGGCCCTACGAGCAGTACTTC.